Following are 18 T cell receptor beta chains from one sample sequenced in a study of CD4 T cells in relation to SARS-CoV-2 and coronaviruses. Clones were read by immunoSEQ multiplex PCR, and TCRdb kept only the in-frame ones, dropping some. The top ten clones hold 20% to 25% of a sample with almost 20,000 clones, over 70% of them seen once. Before the COVID-19 pandemic, during about 2011-2019, CD4+ T cells were taken from unexposed donors. After ten to eleven days of culture, CD4+ T cells were isolated. These TCRs are of unknown antigen specificity. The sequencing sample was made of CD4+ T cells from PBMCs, cultured in vitro. The receptors were sampled from a human donor in good health.

The rearrangement uses TRBV7-9 and TRBJ1-1; a weak D match, TRBD1 (6 bases). V was shortened by 1 base and J by 8 bases, with 11 bases between the two germline ends. CDR1 and CDR2 from the germline V gene are SEHNR and FQNEAQ (reference sequence). The CDR3 is 13 amino acids. The DNA for the CDR3 is TGTGCCAGCAGCTTAGAGCCCGGGACAGAAGCTTTCTTT. Translated: CASSLEPGTEAFF.

The chain combines TRBV30 with TRBJ1-6; a possible D gene is TRBD1 (5 bases). CDR1 GTSNPN and CDR2 SVGIG come from the germline V gene (reference sequence). V was clipped by 0 bases and J by 7 bases, with 25 bases between them. The CDR3 is 19 residues long. This CDR3 is CAWSVSKLLGGAGNSPLHF. The CDR3 bases are TGTGCCTGGAGTGTCTCAAAGCTGTTAGGAGGGGCCGGGAATTCACCCCTCCACTTT.

This rearrangement joins TRBV5-4 to TRBJ2-7; weak D call: TRBD2 (6 bases). The germline V gene encodes CDR1 SGHNT and CDR2 YYREEE (reference sequence). This CDR3 has 16 residues. The V gene lost 4 bases and the J gene lost 0 bases, with 17 bases spanning the gap. The CDR3 bases are TGTGCCAGCAGCCTGGGAGGCAGGACTGGCTCCTACGAGCAGTACTTC. Protein: CASSLGGRTGSYEQYF.

The chain combines TRBV4-2 with TRBJ2-3; the match to TRBD2 covers 11 bases. CDR3 length equals 20 residues. The germline gives CDR1 LGHNA, CDR2 YNFKEQ. The ends lost 1 base at V and 0 bases at J; junction bases unmatched: 12. The CDR3 is CASSQAPFSGRARSTDTQYF. The CDR3 nucleotides are TGTGCCAGCAGCCAAGCCCCCTTTAGCGGGAGGGCGAGGAGCACAGATACGCAGTATTTT.

The CDR3 DNA is TGTGCCAGCAGTTTTTCCAGGGACTCTTACGAGCAGTACTTC. Translating it yields CASSFSRDSYEQYF. The rearrangement links TRBV6-2 or TRBV6-3 to TRBJ2-7; TRBD2 is a possible D gene (6 bases). The germline V gene encodes CDR1 MNHEY and CDR2 SVGEGT. CDR3 size: 14 residues. Trimming pared 4 bases from V and 4 bases from J, leaving 14 bases between.

This clone has a handful of counts. This rearrangement joins TRBV10-1 to TRBJ2-2; unclear D gene. Trimming left V 6 bases short and J 6 bases short, with 11 bases between. Germline V CDR1 and CDR2: WNHNN, SYGVQD (reference sequence). The CDR3 covers 13 residues. This CDR3 is CASRENSAGELFF. The CDR3 coding sequence is TGCGCCAGCAGGGAAAATTCGGCCGGGGAGCTGTTTTTT.

The CDR3 sequence: CASSYSPRSPEAFF. CDR3 coding DNA: TGTGCCAGCAGTTACTCTCCCCGGAGCCCTGAAGCTTTCTTT. This chain links TRBV6-2 or TRBV6-3 with TRBJ1-1, with D hard to call. This CDR3 is 14 amino acids long. V was pared by 0 bases and J by 6 bases, with 11 bases between. CDR1 and CDR2 (germline): MNHEY, SVGEGT.

The chain combines TRBV12-3 or TRBV12-4 with TRBJ1-1, with unresolved D. This CDR3 is built from 13 residues. V was pared by 8 bases and J by 1 base, with 11 bases between. CDR3 nucleotide sequence: TGTGCCAGCGGGCCTCGCGGGAACACTGAAGCTTTCTTT. As protein: CASGPRGNTEAFF.

Only a few counts were recorded for this clone. The chain couples TRBV12-5 to TRBJ2-1; D gene unclear. V was shortened by 1 base and J by 3 bases, with 7 bases between the two germline ends. The CDR3 has 14 residues. CDR1 and CDR2 (germline): LGHNT, FRNRAP. CDR3 sequence (DNA): TGTGCTAGTGGTTTGGGGAATTTCTACAATGAGCAGTTCTTC. As protein: CASGLGNFYNEQFF.

This clone was detected only a few times. In DNA, the CDR3 is TGTGCCTGGGACCTTGGACTAGCGGGAGGCGGCGAGCAGTACTTC. This codes for CAWDLGLAGGGEQYF. The genes are TRBV30 and TRBJ2-7; 14 bases match TRBD2. Germline V gene lookup returns CDR1 GTSNPN and CDR2 SVGIG (reference sequence). The trim removed 5 bases at V and 6 bases at J, leaving 9 bases unmatched. This CDR3 is 15 amino acids long.

The chain is built from TRBV7-2 and TRBJ2-2, with D possibly TRBD1 on 7 matching bases. The CDR3 loop spans 16 amino acids. Germline V gives CDR1 SGHTA, CDR2 FQGNSA. V was cut by 5 bases and J by 2 bases, with 15 bases left in between. The chain's CDR3 is CASSIHQGGNTGELFF. CDR3 coding DNA: TGTGCCAGCAGCATCCATCAGGGGGGCAACACCGGGGAGCTGTTTTTT.

The chain couples TRBV5-1 to TRBJ2-1; 10 bases align to TRBD2. J was trimmed by 10 bases and V by 2 bases; bases with no gene match: 9. This CDR3 spans 15 amino acids. Per germline, CDR1 SGHRS and CDR2 YFSETQ. The CDR3 protein is CASSFTSGAPEEQFF. The CDR3 DNA sequence: TGCGCCAGCAGCTTCACTAGCGGGGCCCCAGAAGAGCAGTTCTTC.

V and J are TRBV9 and TRBJ2-3, with unresolved D. CDR1 SGDLS and CDR2 YYNGEE come from the germline V gene. V lost 4 bases, J lost 0 bases, and 12 bases lay in between. The CDR3 loop spans 15 amino acids. As DNA, the CDR3 is TGTGCCAGCAGCCCCCGGGTATACAGCACAGATACGCAGTATTTT. It translates to CASSPRVYSTDTQYF.

This clone turned up a few times. The chain couples TRBV7-2 to TRBJ2-2; D remains unclear. V was trimmed by 2 bases and J by 4 bases, leaving 11 bases between them. Germline V CDR1 and CDR2: SGHTA, FQGNSA. The CDR3 runs 15 residues. The CDR3 protein is CASSLRSGFTGELFF. The CDR3 DNA reads as TGTGCCAGCAGCTTAAGGTCCGGGTTCACCGGGGAGCTGTTTTTT.

The V and J genes are TRBV6-5 and TRBJ2-1, with 12 bases fitting TRBD2. Germline CDR1 MNHEY, CDR2 SVGAGI. The ends lost 6 bases at V and 7 bases at J; junction bases unmatched: 7. The CDR3 extends over 15 amino acids. The CDR3 DNA sequence: TGTGCCAGCAGGCGGTGGACTAGCGGGAAAAATGAGCAGTTCTTC. Its translation: CASRRWTSGKNEQFF.

This chain connects TRBV29-1 to TRBJ1-3, with D perhaps matching TRBD1 (5 bases). Germline CDR1 SQVTM, CDR2 ANQGSEA. The ends were cut back, 6 bases at V and 3 bases at J, with 12 bases in the middle. The CDR3 runs 13 residues. CDR3 sequence reads: CSVRGLGGNTIYF. In DNA, the CDR3 is TGCAGCGTGAGGGGACTGGGTGGAAACACCATATATTTT.

V usage is TRBV30 and J usage is TRBJ2-5; D remains unclear. Trimming took 0 bases from V and 7 from J, leaving 9 bases between them. The V gene's germline CDR1 is GTSNPN and CDR2 SVGIG (reference sequence). CDR3 size: 12 residues. The CDR3 is CAWSVLRRTQYF. The DNA for the CDR3 is TGTGCCTGGAGTGTACTACGGAGGACCCAGTACTTC.

This chain uses TRBV11-1 with TRBJ2-3, with unresolved D. Germline CDR1 and CDR2: SGHAT and FQDESV (reference sequence). Trimming took 5 bases from V and 3 from J, leaving 9 bases between them. There are 13 residues in the CDR3. The CDR3 DNA is TGTGCCAGCAGCCGAGAGAGAACAGATACGCAGTATTTT. The encoded protein is CASSRERTDTQYF. Full variable domain (missing parts from reference TRBV11-1 and TRBJ2-3): EAEVAQSPRYKITEKSQAVAFWCDPISGHATLYWYRQILGQGPELLVQFQDESVVDDSQLPKDRFSAERLKGVDSTLKIQPAELGDSAMYLCASSRERTDTQYFGPGTRLTVL.